This is a list of T cell receptor beta chains from one sample in a study of blood T cells in healthy people across ages. MiXCR, run by TCRdb on the 5' RACE reads, gives a single entry per CDR3 protein. Of roughly 1,800,000 distinct CDR3 sequences in the sample, just under 50% were seen once. Source material: blood. These receptors were obtained from a middle-aged woman in good health. CDR3s include the opening cysteine and the closing phenylalanine or tryptophan. The D gene is left open where the match is weak. Clone size is given for some rows only: seen once, a few or many times, or a class if the clone is expanded.

J gene,clone size,D gene,V gene,CDR3 DNA,CDR3 protein
TRBJ1-2,-,TRBD1,TRBV28,TGTGCCAGCAGTCCCCTGGACAGGACGACGTATGGCTACACCTTC,CASSPLDRTTYGYTF
TRBJ2-5,-,-,TRBV25-1,TGTGCCAGCAGTGAATCAGGCCGGGTGGCGGCGGGGGAGACCCAGTACTTC,CASSESGRVAAGETQYF
TRBJ2-1,-,TRBD2,TRBV20-1,TGCAGTGCTAGAGATCTGATAGCGGGGGGGTCCTACAATGAGCAGTTCTTC,CSARDLIAGGSYNEQFF
TRBJ1-3,-,-,TRBV9,TGTGCCAGCAGCGTGAGAATAGGGGCCTCTGGAAACACCATATATTTT,CASSVRIGASGNTIYF
TRBJ2-4,-,-,TRBV6-6,TGTGCCAGCAGTCACTGGCGGGGAGCCAAAAGCATTCAGTACTTC,CASSHWRGAKSIQYF
TRBJ2-6,-,-,TRBV6-5,TGTGCCAGCAGTTACTCCAGGGACATTTACTCTGGGGCCAACGTCCTGACTTTC,CASSYSRDIYSGANVLTF
TRBJ2-5,-,-,TRBV28,TGTGCCAGCAGTAACCAGAGGGGACAAGAGACCCAGTACTTC,CASSNQRGQETQYF
TRBJ1-2,-,TRBD1,TRBV10-3,TGTGCCATCAGTGTGACAGGGGAAAATGGCTACACCTTC,CAISVTGENGYTF
TRBJ1-2,once,-,TRBV5-1,TGCGCCAGCAGAGTAGGGGAGGGCTATGGCTACACCTTC,CASRVGEGYGYTF
TRBJ2-1,-,TRBD2,TRBV9,TGTGCCAGCAGCGGGTCTAGCGGAAAGAGCTACAATGAGCAGTTCTTC,CASSGSSGKSYNEQFF
TRBJ1-6,-,-,TRBV20-1,TGCAGTGCTAGTGATATCGGGGGTAAAATCCCTCCACCCCTCCACTTT,CSASDIGGKIPPPLHF
TRBJ1-4,few,TRBD1,TRBV20-1,TGCAGTGCTAGAGATCTACAGGGGGCAACTAATGAAAAACTGTTTTTT,CSARDLQGATNEKLFF
TRBJ2-5,-,-,TRBV20-1,TGCAGTGCTAGAGTCATGGCCCGGGAGACCCAGTACTTC,CSARVMARETQYF
TRBJ2-5,few,TRBD2,TRBV4-1,TGCGCCAGCAAGCCTGGGGCTAGCGGGTTCCAAGAGACCCAGTACTTC,CASKPGASGFQETQYF
TRBJ2-3,-,TRBD2,TRBV5-1,TGCGCCAGCGGCATAGCGGGGCCTAGCACAGATACGCAGTATTTT,CASGIAGPSTDTQYF
TRBJ1-2,few,-,TRBV5-1,TGCGCCAGCAGCGCAGCCGGGACACAACCTAACTATGGCTACACCTTC,CASSAAGTQPNYGYTF
TRBJ1-5,-,-,TRBV6-1,TGTGCCAGCAGTGAATATCGGGGGGGAATAAATCAGCCCCAGCATTTT,CASSEYRGGINQPQHF
TRBJ2-1,-,TRBD1,TRBV4-3,TGCGCCAGCAGCCAAGCAGCGGACAGGGAGCAGTTCTTC,CASSQAADREQFF
TRBJ2-7,-,TRBD1,TRBV6-2/TRBV6-3,TGTGCCAGCAGTTACCGGGACAGGGGGCCACACGAGCAGTACTTC,CASSYRDRGPHEQYF
TRBJ2-1,-,-,TRBV27,TGTGCCAGCAGTAGACGGGGGGCCGCCCGTTACAATGAGCAGTTCTTC,CASSRRGAARYNEQFF
TRBJ1-6,few,-,TRBV5-1,TGCGCCAGCAGCTTGGGGTTCAATTCACCCCTCCACTTT,CASSLGFNSPLHF
TRBJ2-4,-,-,TRBV28,TGTGCCAGCAGTTTATCAGTACGGGAGCAGTACTTC,CASSLSVREQYF
TRBJ2-3,-,TRBD2,TRBV6-2/TRBV6-3,TGTGCCAGCAGAAGAGCAGCGGGGGCGACCGGGGATACGCAGTATTTT,CASRRAAGATGDTQYF
TRBJ2-5,-,-,TRBV27,TGTGCCAGCAGTTTATTTCTTGCGGAGACCCAGTACTTC,CASSLFLAETQYF
TRBJ2-1,-,TRBD1,TRBV29-1,TGCAGCGTTGCAGTGACAGGGGGTAATGAGCAGTTCTTC,CSVAVTGGNEQFF
TRBJ2-5,many,TRBD2,TRBV20-1,TGCAGTGCTCTACCTAGCGGGGAGACCCAGTACTTC,CSALPSGETQYF
TRBJ1-4,-,-,TRBV4-3,TGCGCCAGCAGCCCCCAATCGACAGCGAGGAATGAAAAACTGTTTTTT,CASSPQSTARNEKLFF
TRBJ2-7,-,-,TRBV7-9,TGTGCCAGCAGCTCCGACAAGAGCCAAGGCTACGAGCAGTACTTC,CASSSDKSQGYEQYF
TRBJ2-7,-,TRBD1,TRBV6-2/TRBV6-3,TGTGCCAGCAGCATAGGGGGCGACGAGCAGTACTTC,CASSIGGDEQYF
TRBJ2-2,few,TRBD2,TRBV4-2,TGTGCCAGCAGCCAAGATCTAGCGGGGGGCACCGGGGAGCTGTTTTTT,CASSQDLAGGTGELFF
TRBJ2-7,-,-,TRBV20-1,TGCAGTGTACCTAACCGAGACTACGAGCAGTACTTC,CSVPNRDYEQYF